These 6 T cell receptor beta chains originate from one sample sequenced in a study of monozygotic twins with inflammatory bowel disease. TCRdb re-called the 5' RACE reads, yielding one record per CDR3 amino acid sequence without DNA. The listing records a few hundred thousand distinct CDR3 sequences. Sequencing was carried out using blood. These receptors were obtained from a human donor with ulcerative colitis or Crohn's disease, or a healthy co-twin of an affected twin (not recorded which).

The chain joins TRBV6-2 or TRBV6-3 to TRBJ2-7; TCRdb returns TRBD2, unconfirmable since there is no DNA. In germline, CDR1 is MNHEY, CDR2 SVGEGT. The length of the CDR3 is 14 residues. This CDR3 is CASYGASGVYEQYF.

This rearrangement joins TRBV5-1 to TRBJ2-5; TCRdb calls TRBD2, which cannot be checked without DNA. The germline V gene has CDR1 SGHRS and CDR2 YFSETQ. This CDR3 is 16 amino acids long. The CDR3 region is CASSETSGRVLGTQYF.

J is TRBJ1-6 and V is TRBV6-5; the D gene TCRdb calls, TRBD1, cannot be checked with no DNA. The CDR3 is 15 amino acids. CDR1 is MNHEY and CDR2 is SVGAGI in the germline V gene. The CDR3 protein is CASSYIGRGGSPLHF.

The gene calls are TRBV14 and TRBJ1-1. Germline V lookup: CDR1 SGHDN, CDR2 FVKESK. This CDR3 is built from 14 residues. CDR3 in amino acids: CASSQDLGGRFAFF.

This chain joins TRBV5-1 and TRBJ2-2; TCRdb's D call of TRBD2 is untestable without DNA. Germline V gene sequence: CDR1 SGHRS, CDR2 YFSETQ. There are 15 residues in the CDR3. The CDR3 here is CASTGTSVNTGELFF.

The J gene is TRBJ2-3, the V gene TRBV7-8; TCRdb names TRBD1, which stays unverified in the absence of DNA. This CDR3 contains 16 residues. Germline V gives CDR1 SGHVS, CDR2 FQNEAQ. Here the CDR3 reads CASIPPRGAWTDTQYF.